The sequence of this T cell receptor beta chain was determined in a study of T cells after posttransplantation cyclophosphamide. TCRdb's copy holds only in-frame clones and misses some; the assay was immunoSEQ multiplex PCR. This sample carries 30,000 to 40,000 clones, none of them present only once. The related graft donor's blood sample was taken on the day of bone marrow donation. Concerning this clone: Its antigen is as yet unknown. The sample contains more than one DNA sequence encoding this CDR3.

The V and J ends lost 3 bases and 1 base, in that order; junction bases with no gene match: 9. Germline V gene sequence: CDR1 MGHRA, CDR2 YSYEKL. This CDR3 has 17 residues. Study observations and caveats: Donor-recipient repertoire similarity was low at 1-2 months, rising over year one. Blood and skin or GI T cell repertoires showed limited TRB overlap. TRB clonality was highly associated with recipient CMV seropositivity and reactivation.

The sequenced sample was PBMCs. The chain combines TRBV4-1 with TRBJ2-3; 8 positions match TRBD2. This receptor was identified in a man in his fifties in good health, CMV-negative, and a related stem cell transplant donor. The CDR3: CASSQGYGGVGTDTQYF. CDR3 coding DNA: TGCGCCAGCAGCCAGGGGTACGGGGGGGTGGGCACAGATACGCAGTATTTT.